These T cell receptor beta chains were read from a single sample in a study of persistence of HIV-infected CD4 T cells. Sequencing was performed with immunoSEQ multiplex PCR; in TCRdb, only in-frame clones are kept and a portion is missing. The data hold some 50,000 clones, with about 87% observed a single time. Their recognized antigens are unknown. Material: CD4+ T cells sorted from PBMCs after roughly 19-hour stimulation, obtained from a patient who received antiretroviral therapy. These receptors all stem from an adult woman with HIV who was CMV-seropositive. Both conserved end residues are part of each CDR3. A D gene is named only where the DNA matches it firmly. The size of a clone is reported for some rows only, either as once, few or many, or as a class for expanded clones.

TRBJ2-3	few	TRBV30	TRBD1	TGTGCCTGGGATACTGGACAGGGCTTGTGGACTGGTCGTCTGGATACGCAGTATTTT	CAWDTGQGLWTGRLDTQYF
TRBJ1-6	NA	TRBV25-1	TRBD1	TGTGCCAGCAGTGACTACAGGGGGTACCTCCACTTT	CASSDYRGYLHF
TRBJ1-4	NA	TRBV28	NA	TGTGCCAGCAGCCCGCATGGGCGTCAAGGAGAACTGTTTTTT	CASSPHGRQGELFF
TRBJ1-3	NA	TRBV7-3	TRBD1	TGTGCCAGCAGCCTACCAGCGGACAGGCGGTCTGGAAACACCATATATTTT	CASSLPADRRSGNTIYF
TRBJ1-1	NA	TRBV10-3	NA	TGTGCCACCCGGAGGACAGAAAGAACGTTGAACACTGAAGCTTTCTTT	CATRRTERTLNTEAFF
TRBJ1-2	NA	TRBV5-1	TRBD1	TGCGCCAGCAGCCTTACTAGCCCCCGGGACAGCCCTAACTATGGCTACACCTTC	CASSLTSPRDSPNYGYTF
TRBJ2-3	NA	TRBV7-2	TRBD2	TGTGCCAGCAGCTTTGGGGGGGGCACAGATACGCAGTATTTT	CASSFGGGTDTQYF
TRBJ2-7	NA	TRBV9	NA	TGTGCCAGCAGCGCCAATCCAGGCCCGGCCTACGAGCAGTACTTC	CASSANPGPAYEQYF
TRBJ2-7	few	TRBV4-3	NA	TGCGCCAGCAGCCAAGAACCGATCAACGAGCAGTACTTC	CASSQEPINEQYF
TRBJ2-3	NA	TRBV10-2	NA	TGCGCCAGCAGTGAAGGGGACTGGGGAGGTCGTACGCAGTATTTT	CASSEGDWGGRTQYF
TRBJ2-6	NA	TRBV19	NA	TGTGCCAGTCTCCAACCCGGGGCCAACGTCCTGACTTTC	CASLQPGANVLTF
TRBJ1-3	NA	TRBV19	NA	TGTGCCAGTAGTATCGGCAGGGCGAGCTCTGGAAACACCATATATTTT	CASSIGRASSGNTIYF
TRBJ2-1	NA	TRBV6-4	TRBD2	TGTGCCAGCAGTCCCACTAGCGGGAAGGATAATGAGCAGTTCTTC	CASSPTSGKDNEQFF
TRBJ1-5	once	TRBV28	NA	TGTGCCAGCAGTCCGCCGTTGGTGATAGCTAGCAATCAGCCCCAGCATTTT	CASSPPLVIASNQPQHF
TRBJ2-2	NA	TRBV5-1	TRBD1	TGCGCCAGCAGCTCAAGGGACAGCGAGTACACCGGGGAGCTGTTTTTT	CASSSRDSEYTGELFF
TRBJ1-1	NA	TRBV29-1	TRBD1	TGCAGCGTTGGAAGGGGGCTTTACACTGAAGCTTTCTTT	CSVGRGLYTEAFF
TRBJ1-6	NA	TRBV3-1/TRBV3-2	TRBD1	TGTGCCAGCAGCCAAGGGGGGGGATTGGGGACAGGTAATTCACCCCTCCACTTT	CASSQGGGLGTGNSPLHF
TRBJ1-6	few	TRBV9	NA	TGTGCCAGCAGTCAGGGCTTAAATTCACCCCTCCACTTT	CASSQGLNSPLHF
TRBJ2-7	NA	TRBV6-5	TRBD1	TGTGCCAGCAGAGTAACATGGGACAGTACCTACGAGCAGTACTTC	CASRVTWDSTYEQYF
TRBJ1-6	few	TRBV5-1	NA	TGCGCCAGCAGCTTCAAAGATGACAAGGGTTCACCCCTCCACTTT	CASSFKDDKGSPLHF
TRBJ2-7	NA	TRBV2	NA	TGTGCCAGCAGCCGGGGGCGGGAAGGCGAGCAGTACTTC	CASSRGREGEQYF
TRBJ2-5	NA	TRBV12-1	NA	TGTGCCAGCAGCCCGCGGACTAGCGGGGCTTGTCAAGAGACCCAGTACTTC	CASSPRTSGACQETQYF
TRBJ2-1	NA	TRBV5-4	NA	TGTGCCAGCAGCTTGGTAGATGAGCAGTTCTTC	CASSLVDEQFF
TRBJ1-3	NA	TRBV28	NA	TGTGCCAGCAGCCCGAGAGATTCTGGAAACACCATATATTTT	CASSPRDSGNTIYF
TRBJ1-2	NA	TRBV5-6	TRBD1	TGTGCCAGCAGCCCAGGGGACAGAGGATTTATTGGCTACACCTTC	CASSPGDRGFIGYTF
TRBJ1-5	NA	TRBV19	NA	TGTGCCAGTACTGGGGGGCCTCAGCCCCAGCATTTT	CASTGGPQPQHF
TRBJ1-1	NA	TRBV29-1	NA	TGCAGCGTTGGACAGGAGGGCACTGAAGCTTTCTTT	CSVGQEGTEAFF
TRBJ1-1	NA	TRBV18	NA	TGTGCCAGCTCCCAGGTACAGGGATCGAACACTGAAGCTTTCTTT	CASSQVQGSNTEAFF
TRBJ1-5	NA	TRBV2	TRBD1	TGTGCCAGCAGAGGTGACAGGGATCAGCCCCAGCATTTT	CASRGDRDQPQHF
TRBJ1-1	NA	TRBV25-1	TRBD1	TGTGCCAGCATGGGACAGGGCTACACTGAAGCTTTCTTT	CASMGQGYTEAFF
TRBJ1-2	NA	TRBV28	TRBD1	TGTGCCAGTACGACAGGGGGCGCACCCTATGGCTACACCTTC	CASTTGGAPYGYTF
TRBJ2-1	NA	TRBV6-4	NA	TGTGCCAGCAGTGACACGGACAGCTCCTACAATGAGCAGTTCTTC	CASSDTDSSYNEQFF
TRBJ2-5	NA	TRBV19	TRBD1	TGTGCCAGTAGTATCGAACAGGGGACGGGGACCCAGTACTTC	CASSIEQGTGTQYF
TRBJ2-7	once	TRBV24-1	NA	TGTGCCACCAGGGACGGAGGGTCCTACGAGCAGTACTTC	CATRDGGSYEQYF
TRBJ1-1	NA	TRBV6-5	NA	TGTGCCAGCAGTTACTCTCGGAACGGGAACACTGAAGCTTTCTTT	CASSYSRNGNTEAFF
TRBJ2-3	NA	TRBV5-1	NA	TGCGCCAGCAGCTTGGCGGGCCGGGGAGCGGCAGATACGCAGTATTTT	CASSLAGRGAADTQYF
TRBJ2-5	NA	TRBV24-1	NA	TGTGCCACCAGTGATCAGACTCCTGGTAGGGAGACCCAGTACTTC	CATSDQTPGRETQYF
TRBJ2-7	NA	TRBV28	TRBD2	TGTGCCAGCAGACCGACTAGCGGGAGCTCGGGCTACGAGCAGTACTTC	CASRPTSGSSGYEQYF
TRBJ2-7	NA	TRBV10-3	TRBD2	TGTGCCATCAGTGAGGGCCCCAGCGGGGGGATCTACGAGCAGTACTTC	CAISEGPSGGIYEQYF
TRBJ2-1	NA	TRBV24-1	TRBD2	TGTGCCACCAGTGATTTGCCAAGCCTGGGAGGGCGTGAAAATGAGCAGTTCTTC	CATSDLPSLGGRENEQFF
TRBJ1-5	NA	TRBV30	TRBD1	TGTGCCTGGAGTCCCAACACAGGGGGCAATCAGCCCCAGCATTTT	CAWSPNTGGNQPQHF
TRBJ1-1	once	TRBV11-2	TRBD1	TGTGCCAGCAGCTTAGATCGAGGTAGAGCGGACAGGGGGACTGAAGCTTTCTTT	CASSLDRGRADRGTEAFF
TRBJ1-2	NA	TRBV3-1/TRBV3-2	NA	TGTGCCAGCAGCCAAGGACAGTACTATGGCTACACCTTC	CASSQGQYYGYTF